The T cell receptor (beta chain) described here comes from a study of T cell repertoires and HLA-DP antigens. Study overall: Alloreactive CD4+ T cells targeted HLA-DP on transduced HeLa. Whole-study results and caveats: Naive and memory CD4+ cells were analysed together, not apart. Average cumulative frequency of previously undetected clones was roughly 35% against one allele and 45% to 65% against the other.

Data came from immunoSEQ multiplex PCR; TCRdb stores just in-frame clones and leaves some out. The sample has 90,000 to 130,000 clones; almost 95% are singletons. Notes on this clone: The antigen is not known.

Untouched CD4+ T cells were isolated by negative selection, averaging roughly 98% purity. Germline loops: CDR1 KGHSH, CDR2 LQKENI. This CDR3 comprises 13 residues. With 3 bases removed from V and 5 bases from J, the gap between germline ends came to 7 bases. The sample was CD4+ T cells from PBMCs. The J gene is TRBJ1-4, the V gene TRBV18; D is ambiguous. This sequence originates from a woman younger than 30 in good health and CMV-seronegative. This chain's CDR3 is CASSPGLNEKLFF. DNA of the CDR3: TGTGCCAGCTCACCCGGGTTAAATGAAAAACTGTTTTTT. The complete variable domain, with remaining parts taken from reference TRBV18 and TRBJ1-4, reads NAGVMQNPRHLVRRRGQEARLRCSPMKGHSHVYWYRQLPEEGLKFMVYLQKENIIDESGMPKERFSAEFPKEGPSILRIQQVVRGDSAAYFCASSPGLNEKLFFGSGTQLSVL.